One sample yielded the 4 T cell receptor beta chains listed below, sequenced in a study of blood T cell repertoires in COVID-19. Clones were read by immunoSEQ multiplex PCR, and TCRdb kept only the in-frame ones, dropping some. The data show some 70,000 clones, with about 83% seen just once and around 41% held by the top ten. Specimen: peripheral blood. All receptors come from an elderly man with acute or convalescent COVID-19.

This clone was detected only a few times. The chain links TRBV4-3 to TRBJ1-5; D call uncertain. The V gene's germline CDR1 is LGHNA and CDR2 YSLEER. Trimming pared 0 bases from V and 3 bases from J, leaving 6 bases between. The length of the CDR3 is 14 residues. The CDR3 loop reads CASSQDGPNQPQHF. CDR3 nucleotides: TGCGCCAGCAGCCAAGATGGGCCCAATCAGCCCCAGCATTTT.

V usage is TRBV6-6 and J usage is TRBJ1-4; 9 bases line up with TRBD1. After removal of 0 bases from V and 8 bases from J, the junction contained 7 bases not matched to a gene. The germline V gene has CDR1 MNHNY and CDR2 SVGAGI (reference sequence). The CDR3 extends over 16 amino acids. The CDR3 is CASSYSGTGSKEKLFF. CDR3 nucleotide sequence: TGTGCCAGCAGTTACTCGGGGACAGGGAGTAAAGAAAAACTGTTTTTT.

The rearrangement links TRBV5-1 to TRBJ2-1; D is ambiguous. Deletions cut 2 bases from V and 1 base from J, with 10 bases between. This CDR3 comprises 15 residues. In germline, CDR1 is SGHRS, CDR2 YFSETQ. The CDR3 DNA reads as TGCGCCAGCAGCTTTGACCCCGGGTCCTACAATGAGCAGTTCTTC. It encodes CASSFDPGSYNEQFF. Based on the CDR3 plus reference TRBV5-1 and TRBJ2-1, the full variable domain is KAGVTQTPRYLIKTRGQQVTLSCSPISGHRSVSWYQQTPGQGLQFLFEYFSETQRNKGNFPGRFSGRQFSNSRSEMNVSTLELGDSALYLCASSFDPGSYNEQFFGPGTRLTVL.

V usage is TRBV3-1 (or the pseudogene TRBV3-2) and J usage is TRBJ1-1; no clear D gene. Germline CDR1 is LGHDT and CDR2 is YNNKEL (reference sequence). V lost 1 base to trimming and J lost 1 base, with 7 bases between them. The CDR3 extends over 14 amino acids. CDR3 sequence reads: CASSQAGSNTEAFF. CDR3 nucleotides: TGTGCCAGCAGCCAAGCGGGATCGAACACTGAAGCTTTCTTT.